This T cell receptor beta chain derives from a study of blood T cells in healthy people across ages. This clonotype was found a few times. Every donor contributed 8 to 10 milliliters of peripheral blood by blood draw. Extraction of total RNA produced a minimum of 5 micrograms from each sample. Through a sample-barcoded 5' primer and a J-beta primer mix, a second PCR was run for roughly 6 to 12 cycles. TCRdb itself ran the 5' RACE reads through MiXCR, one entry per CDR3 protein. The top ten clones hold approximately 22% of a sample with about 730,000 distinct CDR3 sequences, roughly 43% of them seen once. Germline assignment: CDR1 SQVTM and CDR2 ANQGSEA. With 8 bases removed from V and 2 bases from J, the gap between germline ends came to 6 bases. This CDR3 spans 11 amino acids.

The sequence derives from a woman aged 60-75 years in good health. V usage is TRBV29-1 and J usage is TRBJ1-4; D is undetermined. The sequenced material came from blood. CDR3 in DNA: TGCAGCTGGGCGACTAATGAAAAACTGTTTTTT. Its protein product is CSWATNEKLFF.